The 2 T cell receptor beta chains below come from one sample, sequenced in a study of Tregs in tolerant kidney transplant recipients. The table came from immunoSEQ multiplex PCR; TCRdb's copy has only in-frame clones and leaves some out. The table has about 81,000 clones, about 91% seen once. The nonmyeloablative bone marrow transplants came from related graft donors, with transient mixed chimerism. This specimen consisted of CD4+ T cells from blood (PBMCs), obtained 24 months after the transplant. Receptor source: a human patient who received a combined kidney and bone marrow transplant. Certain T cells may be donor cells from the graft.

The rearrangement links TRBV27 to TRBJ2-3; possibly TRBD1 for D (5 bases). Between the trimmed V and J ends, which lost 2 bases and 11 bases, there was a span of 11 bases. The CDR3 contains 12 residues. Germline values: CDR1 MNHEY, CDR2 SMNVEV (reference sequence). Here the CDR3 DNA reads TGTGCCAGCAGTTTAATCCGTGGACAGCAGTATTTT. Its translation is CASSLIRGQQYF.

The rearrangement uses TRBV2 and TRBJ1-2; D might be TRBD1 (5 bases). CDR3 size: 16 residues. V lost 7 bases to trimming and J lost 4 bases, with 22 bases between them. CDR1 is SNHLY, CDR2 FYNNEI, per germline. The CDR3: CASKADSFLGPYGYTF. The DNA for the CDR3 is TGTGCCAGCAAGGCCGACAGCTTTCTAGGTCCCTATGGCTACACCTTC.